The present TCR beta chain was sequenced within a study of Ad26.COV2.S vaccination and SARS-CoV-2 variants. On the study more broadly: Into the muscle, Ad26.COV2.S was dosed once or twice, 56 days apart.

The data were produced by immunoSEQ multiplex PCR, yet TCRdb's version contains in-frame clones alone and is incomplete. In the table there are roughly 300,000 clones, 70% to 90% of which are singletons. Germline lookup yields CDR1 MNHEY and CDR2 SVGEGT. The V end lost 2 bases, the J end lost 5 bases, and 16 bases lay between the germline ends. This CDR3 is 15 amino acids long. Treatment indicated: 15 to 20 received Ad26.COV2.S at low or high dose, single or two shots; about 5 received placebo; per-sample allocation not given. Sampling was performed 63 days after the first vaccine or placebo injection. The donor's status was that of an adult aged 18-55 years in Boston. An Ad26 vector was used to express Wuhan-strain SARS-CoV-2 spike as the vaccine.

This sequence joins TRBV6-2 or TRBV6-3 and TRBJ2-7; a possible D gene is TRBD2 (5 bases). This clonotype was obtained from a person aged 18-65 years who received the Ad26.COV2.S COVID-19 vaccine or a placebo. The starting material was peripheral blood, obtained in a trial of Ad26.COV2.S vaccine versus placebo. As DNA, the CDR3 is TGTGCCAGCAGTTACGAAGGACGGAGGTCCAACGAGCAGTACTTC. Translated: CASSYEGRRSNEQYF.